A single sample is the source of the 18 T cell receptor beta chains below, sequenced in a study of T cells in Graves' hyperthyroidism and ophthalmopathy. The CDR3 regions of TCR beta were amplified from RNA transcripts. The primer set for the first-round RT-PCR of the TCR CDR3 was HTBI. Via MiXCR, TCRdb re-called the multiplex PCR reads, giving one row per CDR3 protein. The sample shows some 180,000 distinct CDR3 sequences, about a sixth of them seen only once. Material for sequencing was blood. The receptors derive from a woman aged 45-60 years with Graves' hyperthyroidism.

This clonotype occurred many times. The V gene is TRBV7-9, the J gene TRBJ2-7; possible D gene TRBD2, 6 bases. Trimming removed 4 bases at V and 3 bases at J, with 10 bases between. This CDR3 is 13 amino acids long. In germline, CDR1 is SEHNR, CDR2 FQNEAQ (reference sequence). CDR3 bases: TGTGCCAGCAGCTCCGGACTAAACTACGAGCAGTACTTC. This gives the protein CASSSGLNYEQYF.

This rearrangement joins TRBV30 to TRBJ2-3; D is possibly TRBD2 (6 bases). Trimming shortened V by 3 bases and J by 6 bases, and 16 bases separated the two germline ends. Germline loops: CDR1 GTSNPN, CDR2 SVGIG (reference sequence). The CDR3 totals 14 residues. The CDR3 DNA follows: TGTGCCTGGAGCCTCGTGGGGGGATACGATACGCAGTATTTT. This translates into CAWSLVGGYDTQYF.

This clonotype was found a few times. This chain joins TRBV10-1 and TRBJ1-5; D not resolved. This CDR3 comprises 13 residues. The germline V and J ends were trimmed by 0 bases and 4 bases, with 4 bases remaining between them. Per the germline V gene, CDR1 is WNHNN and CDR2 is SYGVQD (reference sequence). The CDR3 region has the DNA TGCGCCAGCAGTGAGTCCTGGAATCAGCCCCAGCATTTT. Encoded protein: CASSESWNQPQHF.

In regard to this clonotype: The CDR3 ends on some other residue instead of the conserved phenylalanine or tryptophan, so this is likely a read error. The rearrangement links TRBV4-1 to TRBJ1-2; D gene uncertain. CDR3 size: 15 residues. Germline assignment: CDR1 MGHRA and CDR2 YSYEKL. Trimming pared 2 bases from V and 2 bases from J, leaving 12 bases between. The CDR3 is CASSQSGRINYGYTL. DNA of the CDR3: TGCGCCAGCAGCCAATCGGGCAGGATCAACTATGGCTACACCCTC.

This clonotype was detected a few times. The chain combines TRBV19 with TRBJ2-1; a possible D gene is TRBD2 (5 bases). Germline CDR1 LNHDA, CDR2 SQIVND (reference sequence). V was trimmed by 7 bases and J by 0 bases, leaving 13 bases between them. The CDR3 spans 15 residues. This CDR3 is CASKPAVNSYNEQFF. The CDR3 nucleotides are TGTGCCAGTAAACCAGCGGTAAACTCCTACAATGAGCAGTTCTTC.

This clonotype was seen only a few times. The rearrangement joins TRBV12-5 to TRBJ1-2; D gene uncertain. The V end lost 0 bases, the J end lost 6 bases, and 20 bases lay between the germline ends. Per germline, CDR1 LGHNT and CDR2 FRNRAP. This CDR3 has 17 amino acids. CDR3 in DNA: TGTGCTAGTGGTTTGGTACGATCGGGAGTCCCCGGCCATGGCTACACCTTC. It yields the protein CASGLVRSGVPGHGYTF. Combining the CDR3 with reference TRBV12-5 and TRBJ1-2 gives the whole variable domain DARVTQTPRHKVTEMGQEVTMRCQPILGHNTVFWYRQTMMQGLELLAYFRNRAPLDDSGMPKDRFSAEMPDATLATLKIQPSEPRDSAVYFCASGLVRSGVPGHGYTFGSGTRLTVV.

DNA of the CDR3: TGTGCCAGCAGCGGTCGGACTGGAAACACCATATATTTT. Translated: CASSGRTGNTIYF. The V call is TRBV9, the J call TRBJ1-3; the D is unclear. The ends were cut back, 3 bases at V and 2 bases at J, with 6 bases in the middle. The CDR3 totals 13 residues. The germline V gene has CDR1 SGDLS and CDR2 YYNGEE.

This clonotype was seen repeatedly, ten times or more. The V call is TRBV10-2, the J call TRBJ2-1; D is undetermined. Germline CDR1 reads WSHSY; CDR2 reads SAAADI. V lost 5 bases, J lost 5 bases, and 7 bases lay in between. The CDR3 consists of 12 residues. CDR3 in amino acids: CASSRGHNEQFF. The DNA of the CDR3 is TGCGCCAGCAGTCGCGGCCACAATGAGCAGTTCTTC.

This clonotype came up many times. The genes are TRBV29-1 and TRBJ2-5; 9 bases map to TRBD2. Trimming cost V 7 bases and J 9 bases; bases outside gene matches: 18. The CDR3 is made up of 15 amino acids. Germline CDR1 and CDR2: SQVTM and ANQGSEA. Written as DNA, the CDR3 is TGCAGCGGGATCCCCGAATTATCGGCGGGAGGGGCCCAGTACTTC. Its protein is CSGIPELSAGGAQYF.

The V call is TRBV27, the J call TRBJ2-1, with TRBD2 identical over 13 bases. V was pared by 7 bases and J by 3 bases, with 6 bases of the junction left unmatched. This CDR3 spans 16 amino acids. Germline V CDR1 and CDR2: MNHEY, SMNVEV (reference sequence). CDR3 loop: CASTPGTSGIYNEQFF. CDR3 DNA sequence: TGTGCCAGCACGCCGGGGACTAGCGGGATCTACAATGAGCAGTTCTTC.

At least ten counts were recorded for this clonotype. V usage is TRBV5-1 and J usage is TRBJ2-2; unclear D gene. Trimming took off 4 bases at V and 0 bases at J, with 10 bases between the two ends. Germline V CDR1 and CDR2: SGHRS, YFSETQ. The CDR3 length is 15 residues. The CDR3 DNA reads as TGCGCCAGCAGCCCGGGTCTTCCGAACACCGGGGAGCTGTTTTTT. It translates to CASSPGLPNTGELFF.

This clonotype was counted only a few times. This chain uses TRBV11-1 with TRBJ1-1, with TRBD1 matching 9 bases. In germline, CDR1 is SGHAT, CDR2 FQDESV (reference sequence). The CDR3 spans 13 residues. V lost 5 bases, J lost 5 bases, and 3 bases stayed unmatched. The CDR3 spells CASSRDRETEAFF. CDR3 DNA: TGTGCCAGCAGCAGGGACAGGGAGACTGAAGCTTTCTTT.

The chain employs TRBV7-9 and TRBJ2-2, with 12 bases aligning to TRBD2. J was trimmed by 4 bases and V by 5 bases; bases with no gene match: 8. Germline V gene lookup returns CDR1 SEHNR and CDR2 FQNEAQ (reference sequence). This CDR3 has 17 amino acids. This CDR3 reads CASSPSSGRAGTGELFF. DNA for the CDR3: TGTGCCAGCAGCCCCTCTAGCGGGAGGGCCGGCACCGGGGAGCTGTTTTTT.

To note about this clonotype: The junction does not match germline at one end; this may be a read error. This chain connects TRBV5-6 to TRBJ1-5, with D tentatively TRBD1 (5 bases). Germline loops: CDR1 SGHDT, CDR2 YYEEEE. This CDR3 is 14 amino acids long. This chain's CDR3 is CASSFGTFNQPQRF. The CDR3, as DNA: TGTGCCAGCAGCTTTGGGACCTTCAATCAGCCCCAGCGTTTT.

This clonotype was observed at least ten times. The chain recombines TRBV13 with TRBJ2-7; TRBD2 agrees at 11 bases. Germline loops: CDR1 PRHDT, CDR2 FYEKMQ (reference sequence). This CDR3 has 15 residues. V trimming: 5 bases; J trimming: 6 bases; junction bases outside the gene matches: 9. CDR3 protein: CASSPRLAGHREQYF. CDR3 nucleotides: TGTGCCAGCAGCCCCCGACTAGCGGGGCATCGCGAGCAGTACTTC. The variable domain in full, with the rest retrieved from reference TRBV13 and TRBJ2-7, is AAGVIQSPRHLIKEKRETATLKCYPIPRHDTVYWYQQGPGQDPQFLISFYEKMQSDKGSIPDRFSAQQFSDYHSELNMSSLELGDSALYFCASSPRLAGHREQYFGPGTRLTVT.

There are many counts of this clonotype. The CDR3 here is CSAGGTGVFSPLHF. CDR3 DNA sequence: TGCAGTGCTGGAGGGACAGGGGTTTTCTCACCCCTCCACTTT. This sequence joins TRBV20-1 and TRBJ1-6, with 10 bases that match TRBD1. With V trimmed by 5 bases and J by 10 bases, 8 bases remained unmatched. The CDR3 totals 14 residues. Germline-derived CDR1 and CDR2 are DFQATT and SNEGSKA (reference sequence).

The chain links TRBV27 to TRBJ2-1; unclear D gene. V was pared by 0 bases and J by 5 bases, with 8 bases between. Looked up from germline, CDR1 is MNHEY and CDR2 is SMNVEV (reference sequence). This CDR3 is built from 14 residues. CDR3 loop: CASSLSTVDNEQFF. In DNA, the CDR3 is TGTGCCAGCAGTTTATCGACTGTAGACAATGAGCAGTTCTTC.

This clonotype was recorded a few times. J is TRBJ2-7 and V is TRBV3-1; D is possibly TRBD1 or TRBD2 (5 bases each). The germline V gene has CDR1 LGHDT and CDR2 YNNKEL (reference sequence). The CDR3 loop spans 13 amino acids. The V and J ends lost 10 bases and 1 base respectively, with 14 bases between them. The DNA of the CDR3 is TGTGCCACCGCTAGGGGAGAATCCTACGAGCAGTACTTC. Translation gives CATARGESYEQYF.